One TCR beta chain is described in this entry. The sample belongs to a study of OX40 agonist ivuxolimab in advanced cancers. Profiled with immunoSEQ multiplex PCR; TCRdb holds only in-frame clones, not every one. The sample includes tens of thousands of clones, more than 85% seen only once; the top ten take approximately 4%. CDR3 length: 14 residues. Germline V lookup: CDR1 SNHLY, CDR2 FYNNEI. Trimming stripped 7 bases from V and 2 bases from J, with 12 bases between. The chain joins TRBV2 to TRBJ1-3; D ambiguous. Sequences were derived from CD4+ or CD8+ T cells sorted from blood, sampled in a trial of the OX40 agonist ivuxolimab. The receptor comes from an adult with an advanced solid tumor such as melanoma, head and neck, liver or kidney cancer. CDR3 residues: CASNLGSAGNTIYF. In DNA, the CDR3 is TGTGCCAGCAATCTCGGGTCAGCTGGAAACACCATATATTTT.